These 12 T cell receptor beta chains originate from one sample sequenced in a study of post-analysis software for immune sequencing data. The study, taken as a whole, reports: Higher frequency in patients than in controls was seen for several TRBV segments, with TRBV5-6, TRBV5-1 and TRBV20-1 among them.

Built from TCR beta cDNA, the libraries had unique molecular identifiers in them. TCRdb ran MiXCR on the PCR reads and lists one entry per CDR3 protein. The repertoire holds around 500,000 distinct CDR3 sequences, with under 40% as singletons. Their antigens are not known. Material: blood. These receptors were collected from a girl younger than 18 with multiple sclerosis.

The table lists this clonotype with a few counts. The genes are TRBV9 and TRBJ2-1; TRBD1 matches at 7 bases. The V and J ends lost 5 bases and 13 bases, in that order; junction bases with no gene match: 18. The CDR3 totals 15 residues. CDR1 and CDR2 from the germline V gene are SGDLS and YYNGEE. The CDR3 here is CASSGTGVAQETQFF. For the CDR3, the DNA is TGTGCCAGCAGTGGTACAGGGGTTGCCCAAGAGACCCAGTTCTTC.

The chain has TRBV5-1 and TRBJ2-3; D not resolved. This CDR3 is built from 13 residues. V was cut by 0 bases and J by 5 bases, with 7 bases left in between. Germline V lookup: CDR1 SGHRS, CDR2 YFSETQ. The CDR3 nucleotides are TGCGCCAGCAGCTTGGAGGTATTAGATACGCAGTATTTT. Protein sequence: CASSLEVLDTQYF. Looking up the rest from reference TRBV5-1 and TRBJ2-3 gives the full variable domain: KAGVTQTPRYLIKTRGQQVTLSCSPISGHRSVSWYQQTPGQGLQFLFEYFSETQRNKGNFPGRFSGRQFSNSRSEMNVSTLELGDSALYLCASSLEVLDTQYFGPGTRLTVL.

As to this clonotype: A read error may account for a junction end that differs from germline. This chain joins TRBV20-1 and TRBJ2-1, with D perhaps matching TRBD1 or TRBD2 (5 bases each). The CDR3 has 12 amino acids. Per the germline V gene, CDR1 is DFQATT and CDR2 is SNEGSKA (reference sequence). The CDR3 is CGSGREKLVVFF. The CDR3 nucleotides read TGTGGGAGTGGCAGGGAAAAGTTAGTCGTGTTCTTC.

Written as DNA, the CDR3 is TGCAGTGCTCCCGAAGTGGGAGCGGGGGGGCCTTATGAGCAGTTCTTC. Translated, it gives CSAPEVGAGGPYEQFF. The rearrangement joins TRBV20-1 to TRBJ2-1, with 10 bases lining up with TRBD2. Germline V CDR1 and CDR2: DFQATT, SNEGSKA (reference sequence). V lost 5 bases, J lost 8 bases, and 15 bases stayed unmatched. This CDR3 comprises 16 residues.

The chain combines TRBV3-1 with TRBJ2-5; D may be TRBD1 or TRBD2 (5 bases each). The DNA matches TRBJ2-7 better at its end, which makes the J call doubtful. The CDR3 loop spans 15 amino acids. Looked up from germline, CDR1 is LGHDT and CDR2 is YNNKEL (reference sequence). CDR3 protein: CASSQDPGAGYEQYF. As DNA, the CDR3 is TGTGCCAGCAGCCAAGATCCCGGGGCAGGCTACGAGCAGTACTTC.

In regard to this clonotype: This may come from a read error, since a much larger clone is one base off. The chain links TRBV5-1 to TRBJ1-6, with 7 positions matching TRBD1. V lost 3 bases and J lost 4; bases outside the gene matches: 1. Per the germline V gene, CDR1 is SGHRS and CDR2 is YFSETQ. This CDR3 spans 14 amino acids. CDR3 bases: TGCGCCAGCAGCTCGGGACAGTATAATTCACCCCTCCACTTT. Protein: CASSSGQYNSPLHF.

The CDR3 region has the DNA TGCGCCAGCAGCTTGAAAGGCCCTCCGGCCGGGGAGCTGTTTTTT. Its translation is CASSLKGPPAGELFF. The V call is TRBV5-1, the J call TRBJ2-2; D remains ambiguous. Germline loops: CDR1 SGHRS, CDR2 YFSETQ. The CDR3 sequence is 15 residues long. V lost 1 base to trimming and J lost 6 bases, with 13 bases between them.

The rearrangement links TRBV12-3 or TRBV12-4 to TRBJ2-2; D unresolved. The CDR3 contains 13 residues. Trimming stripped 3 bases from V and 3 bases from J, with 5 bases between. The CDR3 sequence is CASSFADTGELFF. For the CDR3, the DNA is TGTGCCAGCAGTTTCGCCGACACCGGGGAGCTGTTTTTT.

The J gene is TRBJ1-2, the V gene TRBV6-6; maybe TRBD1 (5 bases). In germline, CDR1 is MNHNY, CDR2 SVGAGI (reference sequence). The CDR3 sequence is 13 residues long. With 7 bases removed from V and 2 bases from J, the gap between germline ends came to 11 bases. CDR3 protein: CASTVQENYGYTF. The DNA for the CDR3 is TGTGCCAGCACTGTACAGGAAAACTATGGCTACACCTTC.

The sample holds many counts of this clonotype. The chain is built from TRBV29-1 and TRBJ2-7, with TRBD1 identical over 9 bases. Germline V lookup: CDR1 SQVTM, CDR2 ANQGSEA. The CDR3 totals 15 residues. With 7 bases clipped from V and 1 base from J, the junction kept 11 bases outside the gene matches. CDR3 sequence reads: CSARTGTGLSYEQYF. The CDR3 nucleotides read TGCAGCGCCAGAACAGGGACAGGGCTTTCCTACGAGCAGTACTTC.

This chain joins TRBV28 and TRBJ1-2, with D hard to call. The CDR3 spans 14 residues. Trimming took 2 bases from V and 2 from J, leaving 9 bases between them. The germline V gene encodes CDR1 MDHEN and CDR2 SYDVKM. CDR3 nucleotides: TGTGCCAGCAGTTTAGGGTACAACAACTATGGCTACACCTTC. Its translation is CASSLGYNNYGYTF.

V is TRBV5-5 and J is TRBJ2-6; perhaps TRBD1 as D (6 bases). The V gene lost 5 bases and the J gene lost 0 bases, with 12 bases spanning the gap. The CDR3 loop spans 16 amino acids. Germline V gene sequence: CDR1 SGHKS, CDR2 YYEKEE (reference sequence). Here the CDR3 DNA reads TGTGCCAGCAGGCTGACAGGTATCTCTGGGGCCAACGTCCTGACTTTC. Translated: CASRLTGISGANVLTF.